This T cell receptor beta chain was sequenced for a study of T-cell reconstitution after alpha-beta-depleted transplantation in children. TCRbeta library preparation incorporated unique molecular identifiers. From the PCR reads, TCRdb called clonotypes with MiXCR, one entry per CDR3 protein. The sample records 500,000 to 650,000 distinct CDR3 sequences, around 13% being singletons. The table lists this clonotype with a few counts. Its antigen is as yet unknown. Overall study results and limits: About two months after transplant, alpha-beta T cells reportedly came from several hundred expanded graft clones. Fresh T-cell production supplied most of the T-cell counts and diversity seen one year after transplant. For some patients, TCRbeta diversity was high at day 60 because of recipient T cells and thymic progenitors that survived.

V was cut by 1 base and J by 5 bases, with 15 bases left in between. Germline CDR1 SGHRS, CDR2 YFSETQ. The CDR3 consists of 15 residues. This receptor was taken from a male patient aged 10 to 17 who had a stem cell transplant for acute myeloid leukemia, so the T cells may come from the graft donor. The rearrangement links TRBV5-1 to TRBJ2-5; D is ambiguous. Sequenced material: PBMCs, mostly from graft donor cells, taken 360 days after TCRalphabeta/CD19-depleted stem cell transplant. The CDR3 region is CASSLRSRVGETQYF. CDR3 sequence (DNA): TGCGCCAGCAGCTTGAGATCAAGGGTTGGGGAGACCCAGTACTTC.